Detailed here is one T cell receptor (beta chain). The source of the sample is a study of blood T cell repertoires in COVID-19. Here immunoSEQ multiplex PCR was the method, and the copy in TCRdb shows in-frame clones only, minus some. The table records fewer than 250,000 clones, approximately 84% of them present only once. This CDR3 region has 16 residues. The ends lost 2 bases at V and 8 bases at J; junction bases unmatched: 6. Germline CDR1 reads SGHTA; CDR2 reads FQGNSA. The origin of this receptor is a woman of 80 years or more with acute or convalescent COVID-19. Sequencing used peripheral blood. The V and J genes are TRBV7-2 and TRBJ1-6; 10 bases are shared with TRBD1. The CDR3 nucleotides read TGTGCCAGCAGCTTATTTCACGGGACAGGGGATTCACCCCTCCACTTT. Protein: CASSLFHGTGDSPLHF.